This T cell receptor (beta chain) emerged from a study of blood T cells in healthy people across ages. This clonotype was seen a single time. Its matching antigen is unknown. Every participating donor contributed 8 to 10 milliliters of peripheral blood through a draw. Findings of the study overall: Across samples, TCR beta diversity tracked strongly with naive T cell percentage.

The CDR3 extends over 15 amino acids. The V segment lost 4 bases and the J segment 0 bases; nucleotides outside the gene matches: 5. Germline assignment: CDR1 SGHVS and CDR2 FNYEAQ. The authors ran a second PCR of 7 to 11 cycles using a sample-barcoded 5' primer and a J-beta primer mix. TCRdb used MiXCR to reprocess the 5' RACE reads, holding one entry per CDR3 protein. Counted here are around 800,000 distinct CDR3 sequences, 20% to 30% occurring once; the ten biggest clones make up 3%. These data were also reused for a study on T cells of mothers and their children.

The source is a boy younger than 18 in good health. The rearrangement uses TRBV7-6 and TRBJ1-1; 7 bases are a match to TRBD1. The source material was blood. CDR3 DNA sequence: TGTGCCAGCAGCTCAATGCAGGGGGTGAACACTGAAGCTTTCTTT. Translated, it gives CASSSMQGVNTEAFF.